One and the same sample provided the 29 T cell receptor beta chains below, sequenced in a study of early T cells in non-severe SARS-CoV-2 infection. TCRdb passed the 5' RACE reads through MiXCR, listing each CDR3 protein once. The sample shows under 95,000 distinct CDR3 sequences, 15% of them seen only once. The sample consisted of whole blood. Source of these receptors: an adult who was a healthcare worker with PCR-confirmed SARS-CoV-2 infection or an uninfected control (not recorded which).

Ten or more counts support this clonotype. CDR3 nucleotides: TGTGCCAGCAGCTTAACTATGGCAGATACGCAGTATTTT. The encoded protein is CASSLTMADTQYF. This chain joins TRBV7-2 and TRBJ2-3; D is unresolved. Trimming pared 2 bases from V and 4 bases from J, leaving 7 bases between. This CDR3 is 13 amino acids long. The germline CDR1 and CDR2 sequences are SGHTA and FQGNSA.

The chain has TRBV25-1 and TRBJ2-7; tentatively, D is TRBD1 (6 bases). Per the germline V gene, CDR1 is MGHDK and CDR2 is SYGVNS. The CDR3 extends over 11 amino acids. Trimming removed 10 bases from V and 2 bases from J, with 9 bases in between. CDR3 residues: CATRDTYEQYF. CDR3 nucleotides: TGTGCCACCCGGGACACCTACGAGCAGTACTTC.

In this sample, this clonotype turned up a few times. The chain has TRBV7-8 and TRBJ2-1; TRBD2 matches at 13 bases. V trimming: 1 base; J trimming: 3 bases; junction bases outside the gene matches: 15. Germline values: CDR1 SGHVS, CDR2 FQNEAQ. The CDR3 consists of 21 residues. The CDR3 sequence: CASSLGRRTSGSPLYYNEQFF. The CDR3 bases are TGTGCCAGCAGCTTAGGGCGGCGGACTAGCGGGAGTCCCCTCTACTACAATGAGCAGTTCTTC.

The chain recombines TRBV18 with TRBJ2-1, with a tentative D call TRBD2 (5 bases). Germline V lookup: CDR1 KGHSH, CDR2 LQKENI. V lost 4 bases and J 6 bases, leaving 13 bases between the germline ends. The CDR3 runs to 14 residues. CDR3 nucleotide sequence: TGTGCCAGCTCACGCTCTGAGGGCCGCAATGAGCAGTTCTTC. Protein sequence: CASSRSEGRNEQFF.

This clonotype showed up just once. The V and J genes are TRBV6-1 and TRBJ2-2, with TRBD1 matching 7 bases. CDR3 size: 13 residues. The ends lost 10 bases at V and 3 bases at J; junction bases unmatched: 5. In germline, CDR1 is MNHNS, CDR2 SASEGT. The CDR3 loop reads CAIDRDYTGELFF. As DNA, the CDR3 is TGTGCCATTGACAGGGATTACACCGGGGAGCTGTTTTTT.

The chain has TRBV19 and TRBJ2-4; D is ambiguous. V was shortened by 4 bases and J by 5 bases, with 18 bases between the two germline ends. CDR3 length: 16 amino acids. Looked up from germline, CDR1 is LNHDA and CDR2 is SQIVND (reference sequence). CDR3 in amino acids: CASSKKGLGWQNIQYF. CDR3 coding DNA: TGTGCCAGTAGTAAGAAGGGTTTAGGGTGGCAAAACATTCAGTACTTC. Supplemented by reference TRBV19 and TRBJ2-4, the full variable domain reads DGGITQSPKYLFRKEGQNVTLSCEQNLNHDAMYWYRQDPGQGLRLIYYSQIVNDFQKGDIAEGYSVSREKKESFPLTVTSAQKNPTAFYLCASSKKGLGWQNIQYFGAGTRLSVL.

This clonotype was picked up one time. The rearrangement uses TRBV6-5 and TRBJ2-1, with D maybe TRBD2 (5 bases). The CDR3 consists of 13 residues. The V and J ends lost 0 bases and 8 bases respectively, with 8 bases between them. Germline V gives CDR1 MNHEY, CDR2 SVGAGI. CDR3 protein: CASSYSDGDEQFF. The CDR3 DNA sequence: TGTGCCAGCAGTTACTCCGACGGGGATGAGCAGTTCTTC.

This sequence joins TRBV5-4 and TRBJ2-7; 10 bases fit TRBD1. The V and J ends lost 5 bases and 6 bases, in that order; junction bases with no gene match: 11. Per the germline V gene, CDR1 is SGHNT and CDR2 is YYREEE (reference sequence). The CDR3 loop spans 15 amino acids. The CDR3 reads CASSYPGQGFSEQYF. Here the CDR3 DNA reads TGTGCCAGCAGTTATCCGGGACAGGGGTTCAGCGAGCAGTACTTC. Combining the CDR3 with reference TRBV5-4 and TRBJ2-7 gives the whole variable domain ETGVTQSPTHLIKTRGQQVTLRCSSQSGHNTVSWYQQALGQGPQFIFQYYREEENGRGNFPPRFSGLQFPNYSSELNVNALELDDSALYLCASSYPGQGFSEQYFGPGTRLTVT.

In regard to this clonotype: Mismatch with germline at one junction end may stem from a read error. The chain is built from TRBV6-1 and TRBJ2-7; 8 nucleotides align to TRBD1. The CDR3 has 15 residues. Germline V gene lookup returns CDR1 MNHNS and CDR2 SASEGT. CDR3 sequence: CASQPRDRGSHEQYF. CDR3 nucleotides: TGTGCCAGCCAACCCCGAGACAGGGGCTCCCACGAGCAGTACTTC.

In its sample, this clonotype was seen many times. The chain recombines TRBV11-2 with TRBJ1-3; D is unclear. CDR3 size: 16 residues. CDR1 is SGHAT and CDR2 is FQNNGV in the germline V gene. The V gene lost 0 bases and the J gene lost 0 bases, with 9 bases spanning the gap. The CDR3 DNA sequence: TGTGCCAGCAGCTTAGATATTACGGCCTCTGGAAACACCATATATTTT. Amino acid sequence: CASSLDITASGNTIYF.

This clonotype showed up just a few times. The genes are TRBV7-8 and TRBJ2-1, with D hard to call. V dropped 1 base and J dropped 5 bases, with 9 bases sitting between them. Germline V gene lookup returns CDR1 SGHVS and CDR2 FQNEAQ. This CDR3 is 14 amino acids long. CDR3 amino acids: CASSLGGLNNEQFF. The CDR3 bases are TGTGCCAGCAGCTTAGGAGGCCTAAACAATGAGCAGTTCTTC.

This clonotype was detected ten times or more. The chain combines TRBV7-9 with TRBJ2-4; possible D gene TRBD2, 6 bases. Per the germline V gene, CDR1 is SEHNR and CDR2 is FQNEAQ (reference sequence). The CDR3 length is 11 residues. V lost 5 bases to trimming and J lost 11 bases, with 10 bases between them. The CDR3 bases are TGTGCCAGCAGCCCCGGGGGTTTTCAGTACTTC. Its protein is CASSPGGFQYF. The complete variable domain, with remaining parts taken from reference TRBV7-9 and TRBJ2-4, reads DTGVSQNPRHKITKRGQNVTFRCDPISEHNRLYWYRQTLGQGPEFLTYFQNEAQLEKSRLLSDRFSAERPKGSFSTLEIQRTEQGDSAMYLCASSPGGFQYFGAGTRLSVL.

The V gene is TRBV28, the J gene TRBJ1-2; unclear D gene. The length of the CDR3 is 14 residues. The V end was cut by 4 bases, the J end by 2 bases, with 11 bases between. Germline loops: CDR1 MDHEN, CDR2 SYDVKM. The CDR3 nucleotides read TGTGCCAGCAGTTCGAGGAGGTTGAACTATGGCTACACCTTC. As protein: CASSSRRLNYGYTF.

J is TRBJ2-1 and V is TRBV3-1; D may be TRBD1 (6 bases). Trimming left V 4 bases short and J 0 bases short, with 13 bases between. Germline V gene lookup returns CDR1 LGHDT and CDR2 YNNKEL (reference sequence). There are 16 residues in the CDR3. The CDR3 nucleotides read TGTGCCAGCAGCCCCCCGGGGACACGCTCCTACAATGAGCAGTTCTTC. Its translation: CASSPPGTRSYNEQFF.

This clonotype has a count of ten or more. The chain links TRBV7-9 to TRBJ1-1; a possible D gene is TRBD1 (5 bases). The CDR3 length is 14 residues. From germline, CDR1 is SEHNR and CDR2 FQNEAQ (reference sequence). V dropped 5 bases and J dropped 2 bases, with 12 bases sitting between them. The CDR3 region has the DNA TGTGCCAGCAGCCGTTTAGGGGAAAACACTGAAGCTTTCTTT. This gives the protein CASSRLGENTEAFF.

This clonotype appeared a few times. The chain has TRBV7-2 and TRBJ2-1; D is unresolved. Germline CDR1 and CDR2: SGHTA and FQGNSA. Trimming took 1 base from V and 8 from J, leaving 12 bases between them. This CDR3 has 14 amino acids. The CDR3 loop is CASSLVVLGDEQFF. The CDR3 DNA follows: TGTGCCAGCAGCTTAGTTGTTTTAGGTGATGAGCAGTTCTTC.

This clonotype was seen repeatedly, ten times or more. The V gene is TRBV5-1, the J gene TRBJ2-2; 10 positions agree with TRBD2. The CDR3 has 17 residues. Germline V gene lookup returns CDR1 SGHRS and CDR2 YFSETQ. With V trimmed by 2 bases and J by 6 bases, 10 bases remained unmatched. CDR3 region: CASSFAAGGPLAGELFF. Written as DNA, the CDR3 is TGCGCCAGCAGCTTCGCAGCGGGAGGGCCCCTCGCCGGGGAGCTGTTTTTT. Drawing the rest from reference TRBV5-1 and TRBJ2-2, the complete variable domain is KAGVTQTPRYLIKTRGQQVTLSCSPISGHRSVSWYQQTPGQGLQFLFEYFSETQRNKGNFPGRFSGRQFSNSRSEMNVSTLELGDSALYLCASSFAAGGPLAGELFFGEGSRLTVL.

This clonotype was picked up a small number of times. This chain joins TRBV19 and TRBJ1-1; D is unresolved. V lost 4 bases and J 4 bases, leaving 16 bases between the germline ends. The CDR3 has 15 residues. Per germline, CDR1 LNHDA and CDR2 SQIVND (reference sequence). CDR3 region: CASSTLTSATTEAFF. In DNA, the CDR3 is TGTGCCAGTAGTACCCTGACTAGTGCGACCACTGAAGCTTTCTTT. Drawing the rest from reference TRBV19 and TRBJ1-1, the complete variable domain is DGGITQSPKYLFRKEGQNVTLSCEQNLNHDAMYWYRQDPGQGLRLIYYSQIVNDFQKGDIAEGYSVSREKKESFPLTVTSAQKNPTAFYLCASSTLTSATTEAFFGQGTRLTVV.

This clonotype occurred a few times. CDR3 in DNA: TGCGCCAGCAGGGCTGGGGCCAACGTCCTGACTTTC. It encodes CASRAGANVLTF. This chain uses TRBV5-1 with TRBJ2-6, with D unresolved. Trimming took 5 bases from V and 2 from J, leaving 2 bases between them. Germline-derived CDR1 and CDR2 are SGHRS and YFSETQ. The CDR3 covers 12 residues.

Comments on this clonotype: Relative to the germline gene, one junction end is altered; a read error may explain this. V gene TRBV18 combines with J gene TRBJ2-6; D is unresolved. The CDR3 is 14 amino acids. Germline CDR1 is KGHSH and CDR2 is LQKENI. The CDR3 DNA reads TGTGTCAGCTCCGGAAGCTCTGGGGCCAACGTCCTGACTTTC. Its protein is CVSSGSSGANVLTF.

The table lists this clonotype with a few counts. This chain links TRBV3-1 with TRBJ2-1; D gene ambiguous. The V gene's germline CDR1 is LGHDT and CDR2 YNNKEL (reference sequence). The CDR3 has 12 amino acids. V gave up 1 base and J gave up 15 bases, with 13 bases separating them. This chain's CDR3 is CASSQGGGKLFF. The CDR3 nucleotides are TGTGCCAGCAGCCAAGGAGGCGGAAAGCTGTTCTTC.

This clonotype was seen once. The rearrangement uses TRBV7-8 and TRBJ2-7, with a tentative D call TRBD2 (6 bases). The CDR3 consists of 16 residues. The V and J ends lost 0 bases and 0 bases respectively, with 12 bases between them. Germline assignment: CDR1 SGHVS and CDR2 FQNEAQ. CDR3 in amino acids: CASSLAASVSSYEQYF. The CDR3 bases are TGTGCCAGCAGCTTAGCGGCTAGCGTAAGCTCCTACGAGCAGTACTTC.

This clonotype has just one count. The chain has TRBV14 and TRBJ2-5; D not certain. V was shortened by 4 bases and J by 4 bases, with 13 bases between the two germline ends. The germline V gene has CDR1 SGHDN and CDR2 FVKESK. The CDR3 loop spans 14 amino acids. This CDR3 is CASSPFGGVETQYF. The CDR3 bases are TGTGCCAGCAGCCCGTTTGGTGGAGTAGAGACCCAGTACTTC.

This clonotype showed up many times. CDR3 bases: TGTGCCAGCAGCAAAACTAGTCATGAGCAGTTCTTC. As protein: CASSKTSHEQFF. J is TRBJ2-1 and V is TRBV3-1; weak D call: TRBD2 (5 bases). Looked up from germline, CDR1 is LGHDT and CDR2 is YNNKEL (reference sequence). This CDR3 is 12 amino acids long. V was shortened by 5 bases and J by 8 bases, with 10 bases between the two germline ends.

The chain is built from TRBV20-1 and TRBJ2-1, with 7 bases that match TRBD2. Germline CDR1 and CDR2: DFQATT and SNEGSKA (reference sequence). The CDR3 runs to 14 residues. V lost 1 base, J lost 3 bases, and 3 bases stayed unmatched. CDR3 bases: TGCAGTGCTAGAGTAATAGCGGGCTACAATGAGCAGTTCTTC. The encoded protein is CSARVIAGYNEQFF.

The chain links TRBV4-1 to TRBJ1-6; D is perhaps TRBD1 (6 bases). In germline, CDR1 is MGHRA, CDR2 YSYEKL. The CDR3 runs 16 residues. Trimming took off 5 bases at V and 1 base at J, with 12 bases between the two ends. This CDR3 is CASSVERGSYNSPLHF. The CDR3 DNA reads TGCGCCAGCAGCGTAGAGAGGGGGTCCTATAATTCACCCCTCCACTTT.

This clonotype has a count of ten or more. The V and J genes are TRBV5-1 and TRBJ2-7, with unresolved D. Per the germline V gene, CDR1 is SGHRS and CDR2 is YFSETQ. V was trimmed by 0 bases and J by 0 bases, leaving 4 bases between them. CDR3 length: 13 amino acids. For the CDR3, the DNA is TGCGCCAGCAGCTTGGGGTCCTCCTACGAGCAGTACTTC. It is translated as CASSLGSSYEQYF.

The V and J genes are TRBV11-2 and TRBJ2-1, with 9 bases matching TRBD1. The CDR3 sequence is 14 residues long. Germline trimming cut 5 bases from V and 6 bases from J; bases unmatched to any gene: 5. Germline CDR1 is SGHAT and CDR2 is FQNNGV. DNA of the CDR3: TGTGCCAGCAGCCGGGACAGGGATACCAATGAGCAGTTCTTC. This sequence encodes CASSRDRDTNEQFF.

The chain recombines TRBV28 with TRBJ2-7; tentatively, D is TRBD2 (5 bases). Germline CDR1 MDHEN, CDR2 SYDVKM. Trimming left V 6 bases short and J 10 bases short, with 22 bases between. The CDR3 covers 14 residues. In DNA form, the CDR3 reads TGTGCCAGCAGCCCCTCGGGGAATAAGTGGAAACAGTACTTC. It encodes CASSPSGNKWKQYF. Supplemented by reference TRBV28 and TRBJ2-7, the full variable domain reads DVKVTQSSRYLVKRTGEKVFLECVQDMDHENMFWYRQDPGLGLRLIYFSYDVKMKEKGDIPEGYSVSREKKERFSLILESASTNQTSMYLCASSPSGNKWKQYFGPGTRLTVT.